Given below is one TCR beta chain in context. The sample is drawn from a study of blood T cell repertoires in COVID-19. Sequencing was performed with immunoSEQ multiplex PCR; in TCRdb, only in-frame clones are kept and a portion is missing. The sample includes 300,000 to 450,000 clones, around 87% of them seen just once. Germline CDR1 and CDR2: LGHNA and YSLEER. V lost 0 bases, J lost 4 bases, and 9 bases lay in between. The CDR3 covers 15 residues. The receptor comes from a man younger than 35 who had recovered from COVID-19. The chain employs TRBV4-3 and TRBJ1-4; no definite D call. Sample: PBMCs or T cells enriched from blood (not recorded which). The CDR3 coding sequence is TGCGCCAGCAGCCAAGAAATTGGGCATAATGAAAAACTGTTTTTT. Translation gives CASSQEIGHNEKLFF.